This record covers a single T cell receptor (beta chain). Its antigen is unknown. The entry originates in a study of OX40 agonist ivuxolimab in advanced cancers. Study summary: Males comprised roughly four fifths of the group, whose mean age was approximately 61 years (range 23 to 79). Whole-study results and caveats: People who partly responded at 0.1-3.0 mg/kg had some of the least clonal expansion seen.

With V trimmed by 5 bases and J by 4 bases, 9 bases remained unmatched. The CDR3 totals 15 residues. Germline V gene sequence: CDR1 SGHVS, CDR2 FNYEAQ. Clones were read by immunoSEQ multiplex PCR, and TCRdb kept only the in-frame ones, dropping some. The sample lists approximately 77,000 clones, 85% to 95% occurring once. This receptor was taken from an adult with an advanced solid tumor such as melanoma, head and neck, liver or kidney cancer. The rearrangement links TRBV7-6 to TRBJ2-3, with 7 bases lining up with TRBD2. Source: CD4+ or CD8+ T cells sorted from blood, taken in a trial of the OX40 agonist ivuxolimab. CDR3 DNA: TGTGCCAGCAGCGGAGAGGGACTAACGCCAGATACGCAGTATTTT. Its translation: CASSGEGLTPDTQYF.